This T cell receptor (beta chain) was sequenced for a study of beta chain features in type 1 diabetes. Whole-study context: All samples combined gave roughly 100,000,000 sorted cells for examination.

Every isolated RNA sample was fully reverse transcribed, so sequencing captured expressed TCRB transcripts. Some clones are missing from TCRdb's copy, which holds only in-frame ones; the method was immunoSEQ multiplex PCR. The sample lists fewer than 350,000 clones; 15% to 20% were seen once. Findings of the study overall: VDJ junctions in type 1 diabetes patients carried more deletions and fewer insertions.

Concerning this clone: Its antigen is not identified.

What was sequenced was naive CD4+ T cells from blood. The receptor comes from a woman aged 18-29 years in good health.

Written as DNA, the CDR3 is TGTGCCAGCTCGTCGGGACAGGGTTATTCACCCCTCCACTTT. Translated: CASSSGQGYSPLHF. This sequence joins TRBV18 and TRBJ1-6, with 9 bases aligning to TRBD1. CDR3 length: 14 amino acids. The V gene end was trimmed by 6 bases and the J gene end by 8 bases; junction bases not matched to a gene: 5. Germline CDR1 is KGHSH and CDR2 is LQKENI.